This T cell receptor (beta chain) was identified during a study of molecular identifiers for immune sequencing clone quantification (dated by TCRdb to between 2017 and 2018). As for the study more broadly: For a replicate experiment, the RNA from either approximately 20,000 or 98,000 naive CD8 T cells was divided into five aliquots, and four of those aliquots went on to sequencing. CD8 T cells were used in a methods study to benchmark molecular-identifier clustering-based TCR repertoire sequencing (MIDCIRS) and TCR RNA copy counting.

The receptor library was made with PCR. The sample was run on a NextSeq 500. Bulk TCR libraries were made following a previously described method, with the TCR primers given in Table S5. Total RNA was purified with the Qiagen AllPrep DNA/RNA kit. Before analysis, reads from multiple sequencing runs of one library were combined. As for the authors' bioinformatics: Reads were retained only if their TCR constant sequence matched exactly, and those retained reads were trimmed to 150 nt and grouped according to their 12-nt molecular barcodes. Within each barcode group, reads were sub-clustered at a 15% Levenshtein threshold, and quality-weighted consensus sequences were built per RNA molecule. Non-functional sequences were excluded, and lower-count sequences lying one edit away from another sequence were also excluded. Barcode sub-clusters with fewer than 20% of the maximum read count were removed, based on fitting two negative binomial distributions. TCRdb trimmed the raw reads at Q25, called clones with MiXCR and kept productive beta chains. All rows with the same CDR3 protein become a single entry with the most common DNA and genes. The V and J calls and clone size are TCRdb's, not the authors'. The sample records around 8,000 distinct CDR3 sequences, approximately 35% of which are singletons. Clones ranked in the top ten supply 6.5% to 9% of the sample.

This clonotype is termed medium-sized (0.01 to 0.1%). Its antigen is still unknown. A much larger clone is a single base away; this may be a read error. Libraries of naive CD8 T cells were generated from about 21,000 to 970,000 sorted cells, with 10%, 30% or 50% of the purified RNA used. Naive CD8 T cells, defined as CD8+CD4-CCR7+CD45RA+, were FACS-sorted into RLT Plus buffer on a BD FACSAria II. To test detection sensitivity, Jurkat RNA equal to under 13 TCR copies was added to samples of roughly 18,000-1,100,000 naive CD8 T cells. Enrichment of CD8 T cells was done with RosetteSep CD8+ T Cell Enrichment Cocktail plus Ficoll-Paque, and ACK red cell lysis came afterward. Study-level results and caveats: A single cell's worth of spiked-in Jurkat TCR RNA was reported detectable even among about 1.1 million naive CD8 T cells. The naive libraries included spiked-in Jurkat TCR RNA (around nine copies' worth), and this Jurkat TCR RNA is not part of the donor repertoire. Clones above 20 RNA copies held over 99% of molecules in CMV-specific effector cells but under 1% in naive cells. When barcode sub-clustering was omitted, TCR diversity was inflated by chimeric consensus sequences, with chimeras reaching as high as 47%. Modeling gave about 3.2 recovered TCR RNA copies per cell versus approximately 10 by digital PCR, implying around 30% capture efficiency. Identical TCR molecules sharing a barcode could cause highly expanded clone sizes to be underestimated.

Spanning cysteine to phenylalanine, the CDR3 consists of 16 amino acids. The DNA shown is the 48-base CDR3, in frame from base 1. V drops 5 bases and J drops 0 bases, leaving 16 bases in between. For CDR1 and CDR2, the germline V gene lists MNHEY and SVGAGI. Sequenced input: naive CD8+ T cells from blood, with Jurkat cell RNA spiked in. What this sample's cell subset or site label stands for: FACS-sorted CD8+CD4-CCR7+CD45RA+ naive T cells. Recombination connected TRBV6-5 to TRBJ1-2, and the D gene may be TRBD1, 6 bases matching. The source of this sequence is a human donor in good health. Some libraries in this study had Jurkat cell RNA spiked in. CDR3 protein: CASSPVTRTANYGYTF. The nucleotide sequence reads as follows: TGTGCCAGCAGTCCCGTGACCAGGACAGCTAACTATGGCTACACCTTC.